These T cell receptor beta chains were read from a single sample in a study of T cell responses to AZD1222 COVID-19 vaccine. Profiling relied on immunoSEQ multiplex PCR, and the TCRdb table lists in-frame clones only, not all of them. The table includes more than 75,000 clones, about 80% detected once. The sample consisted of peripheral blood, taken 28 days after the second AZD1222 dose. The receptors originated from an adult who received the AZD1222 COVID-19 vaccine. The CDR3 runs from the conserved cysteine through the conserved F or W.

V: TRBV15
J: TRBJ2-7
CDR3: CATSRALGVGEQYF

V: TRBV7-8
J: TRBJ1-3
CDR3: CASSLVQAAGNTIYF

V: TRBV10-3
J: TRBJ1-1
CDR3: CATIRQGRGTEAFF

V: TRBV19
J: TRBJ2-3
CDR3: CASSMTLRADTQYF

V: TRBV11-2
J: TRBJ1-3
CDR3: CASSLKLAAGNTIYF

V: TRBV19
J: TRBJ2-2
CDR3: CASRGRRSGELFF

V: TRBV7-8
J: TRBJ2-7
CDR3: CASSRAGTLYEQYF

V: TRBV6-1
J: TRBJ2-5
CDR3: CASSESGSRQETQYF

V: TRBV4-1
J: TRBJ1-4
CDR3: CASSQEKTTNEKLFF

V: TRBV6-1
J: TRBJ1-6
CDR3: CASSETTGGAWSPLHF

V: TRBV27
J: TRBJ1-2
CDR3: CASRETQGGSGYGYTF

V: TRBV7-9
J: TRBJ2-2
CDR3: CATAGATGELFF

V: TRBV2
J: TRBJ2-7
CDR3: CASTERGSSYEQYF

V: TRBV18
J: TRBJ1-1
CDR3: CASSPPGPPGAFF

V: TRBV7-2
J: TRBJ1-5
CDR3: CASSLGGDRRNQPQHF

V: TRBV10-3
J: TRBJ2-3
CDR3: CANRDSSTDTQYF

V: TRBV29-1
J: TRBJ2-7
CDR3: CSVNSGAEQYF

V: TRBV9
J: TRBJ1-1
CDR3: CASSGTGRATTEAFF

V: TRBV28
J: TRBJ2-7
CDR3: CATYTRRALAYEQYF

V: TRBV18
J: TRBJ2-5
CDR3: CASSPGAQETQYF

V: TRBV19
J: TRBJ2-1
CDR3: CASSRSSGSRNEQFF

V: TRBV18
J: TRBJ2-3
CDR3: CASSRAQGEDTQYF

V: TRBV18
J: TRBJ1-1
CDR3: CASSPTGDTEAFF

V: TRBV28
J: TRBJ1-4
CDR3: CASSTTAPSMKLFF

V: TRBV12-3/TRBV12-4
J: TRBJ2-5
CDR3: CASSLTSGETQYF

V: TRBV19
J: TRBJ1-5
CDR3: CASSIVGQTSNQPQHF

V: TRBV28
J: TRBJ1-5
CDR3: CASSLRQGRAGNQPQHF

V: TRBV4-3
J: TRBJ1-3
CDR3: CASSQASERAISGNTIYF

V: TRBV7-2
J: TRBJ2-7
CDR3: CASSPGDRYYEQYF

V: TRBV5-4
J: TRBJ2-7
CDR3: CASSATSGSFNEQYF

V: TRBV7-2
J: TRBJ1-5
CDR3: CASSLTHSNQPQHF

V: TRBV10-3
J: TRBJ1-1
CDR3: CAISDRQGRAEAFF

V: TRBV25-1
J: TRBJ2-1
CDR3: CASSEGQGPYNEQFF

V: TRBV27
J: TRBJ2-7
CDR3: CASSFRSSGLAVYEQYF

V: TRBV6-1
J: TRBJ2-1
CDR3: CASSEVYPVVPNEQFF

V: TRBV5-4
J: TRBJ2-1
CDR3: CASSLDSGAYNEQFF

V: TRBV11-3
J: TRBJ2-5
CDR3: CASSLGQGSQETQYF

V: TRBV7-2
J: TRBJ2-1
CDR3: CASSLAGTSGTHNEQFF

V: TRBV5-6
J: TRBJ2-7
CDR3: CASSSLLSGRGSYEQYF

V: TRBV10-3
J: TRBJ2-1
CDR3: CAIGPAGSDNEQFF

V: TRBV6-1
J: TRBJ1-5
CDR3: CASSESGLSNQPQHF